Following are 28 T cell receptor beta chains from one sample sequenced in a study of blood T cell repertoires in COVID-19. Generated by immunoSEQ multiplex PCR, the TCRdb table keeps only in-frame clones and is missing some. This sample has about 430,000 clones, with more than 75% found just once. The specimen was PBMCs or T cells enriched from blood (not recorded which). These TCRs come from a woman under 40 with acute COVID-19.

In DNA form, the CDR3 reads TGTGCCAGCACGGACAGTTCTAACTATGGCTACACCTTC. It yields the protein CASTDSSNYGYTF. The genes are TRBV7-8 and TRBJ1-2, with D perhaps TRBD1 (6 bases). V shed 7 bases and J shed 0 bases, with 9 bases lying between them. Germline lookup yields CDR1 SGHVS and CDR2 FQNEAQ. This CDR3 contains 13 residues.

This clone was picked up one time. The rearrangement uses TRBV7-9 and TRBJ1-6, with D uncertain. CDR3 length equals 15 residues. The ends were cut back, 7 bases at V and 0 bases at J, with 10 bases in the middle. CDR1 is SEHNR and CDR2 is FQNEAQ in the germline V gene (reference sequence). The CDR3 bases are TGTGCCAGCACGGGAGCGAGCTCCTATAATTCACCCCTCCACTTT. As protein: CASTGASSYNSPLHF. The full variable domain, in which reference TRBV7-9 and TRBJ1-6 provide the parts outside the CDR3, is DTGVSQNPRHKITKRGQNVTFRCDPISEHNRLYWYRQTLGQGPEFLTYFQNEAQLEKSRLLSDRFSAERPKGSFSTLEIQRTEQGDSAMYLCASTGASSYNSPLHFGNGTRLTVT.

The chain employs TRBV6-2 or TRBV6-3 and TRBJ1-2; D is perhaps TRBD1 (6 bases). The CDR3 extends over 13 amino acids. Trimming shortened V by 2 bases and J by 6 bases, and 10 bases separated the two germline ends. From germline, CDR1 is MNHEY and CDR2 SVGEGT. DNA of the CDR3: TGTGCCAGCAGTTACACAGGGTTCCATGGCTACACCTTC. Protein sequence: CASSYTGFHGYTF.

The chain recombines TRBV6-2 or TRBV6-3 with TRBJ2-7, with 7 bases aligning to TRBD1. J gave up 3 bases and V 6 bases, and 8 bases lay outside the gene matches. This CDR3 spans 14 amino acids. Germline V gene data show CDR1 as MNHEY and CDR2 as SVGEGT. DNA for the CDR3: TGTGCCAGCAGCGAATTGGACAGGATCTACGAGCAGTACTTC. Translation: CASSELDRIYEQYF.

This chain uses TRBV7-9 with TRBJ1-1; D gene unclear. CDR3 length: 14 residues. V dropped 0 bases and J dropped 6 bases, with 11 bases sitting between them. Germline CDR1 reads SEHNR; CDR2 reads FQNEAQ (reference sequence). The CDR3 coding sequence is TGTGCCAGCAGCTTAGCTCTCGGAAGCGCTGAAGCTTTCTTT. Its protein product is CASSLALGSAEAFF.

The chain has TRBV5-1 and TRBJ2-3; D is perhaps TRBD2 (5 bases). CDR3 length: 16 amino acids. Germline CDR1 is SGHRS and CDR2 is YFSETQ. Trimming stripped 5 bases from V and 1 base from J, with 17 bases between. For the CDR3, the DNA is TGCGCCAGCAGGATATCGGGGTCGACGGGCACAGATACGCAGTATTTT. The encoded protein is CASRISGSTGTDTQYF.

This clone turned up a few times. This chain uses TRBV7-9 with TRBJ2-7; the D is unclear. Germline CDR1 reads SEHNR; CDR2 reads FQNEAQ (reference sequence). V lost 1 base to trimming and J lost 4 bases, with 5 bases between them. The CDR3 spans 12 residues. The CDR3 nucleotides read TGTGCCAGCAGCTTAGAGCCTTACGAGCAGTACTTC. It yields the protein CASSLEPYEQYF.

The rearrangement uses TRBV7-6 and TRBJ1-1; 7 bases fit TRBD1. The CDR3 extends over 14 amino acids. From germline, CDR1 is SGHVS and CDR2 FNYEAQ. Germline trimming cut 1 base from V and 3 bases from J; bases unmatched to any gene: 2. CDR3 bases: TGTGCCAGCAGCTTAGAAGACAGGGACACTGAAGCTTTCTTT. This encodes CASSLEDRDTEAFF.

The V gene is TRBV19, the J gene TRBJ2-1, with D possibly matching TRBD2 (7 bases). The CDR3 covers 12 residues. CDR1 and CDR2 from the germline V gene are LNHDA and SQIVND (reference sequence). Trimming shortened V by 6 bases and J by 7 bases, and 10 bases separated the two germline ends. The chain's CDR3 is CASRRGGNEQFF. For the CDR3, the DNA is TGTGCCAGTAGGAGGGGGGGGAATGAGCAGTTCTTC.

The rearrangement joins TRBV19 to TRBJ2-5; 9 nucleotides agree with TRBD2. The germline V gene encodes CDR1 LNHDA and CDR2 SQIVND (reference sequence). Germline trimming cut 3 bases from V and 2 bases from J; bases unmatched to any gene: 1. The CDR3 runs 14 residues. The CDR3 nucleotides are TGTGCCAGTAGTATTGGACTAGCGCAAGAGACCCAGTACTTC. Amino acid sequence: CASSIGLAQETQYF.

V is TRBV2 and J is TRBJ2-2; 8 nucleotides match TRBD1. The CDR3 spans 16 residues. CDR1 is SNHLY, CDR2 FYNNEI, per germline. J was trimmed by 5 bases and V by 4 bases; bases with no gene match: 9. This CDR3 reads CASSGGAGGLTGELFF. Written as DNA, the CDR3 is TGTGCCAGCAGTGGAGGGGCAGGGGGCTTGACCGGGGAGCTGTTTTTT.

This sequence joins TRBV7-3 and TRBJ1-2; D gene ambiguous. Trimming cost V 5 bases and J 8 bases, with 12 bases left between them. Germline loops: CDR1 SGHTA, CDR2 FQGTGA. This CDR3 has 12 amino acids. The CDR3 DNA is TGTGCCAGCAGCGGTTCTCCCGGGGGCTACACCTTC. Protein: CASSGSPGGYTF.

V usage is TRBV10-2 and J usage is TRBJ1-2; D gene unclear. The germline V gene has CDR1 WSHSY and CDR2 SAAADI. V was trimmed by 3 bases and J by 2 bases, leaving 13 bases between them. The CDR3 extends over 15 amino acids. CDR3 sequence: CASSEGDRKNYGYTF. As DNA, the CDR3 is TGCGCCAGCAGTGAAGGAGATCGGAAAAACTATGGCTACACCTTC.

V is TRBV6-4 and J is TRBJ2-2, with no clear D. The V gene's germline CDR1 is MRHNA and CDR2 SNTAGT. With 6 bases removed from V and 6 bases from J, the gap between germline ends came to 8 bases. This CDR3 comprises 12 residues. Written as DNA, the CDR3 is TGTGCCAGCAGCACCCGGGCCGGGGAGCTGTTTTTT. This sequence encodes CASSTRAGELFF.

The V gene is TRBV30, the J gene TRBJ1-3, with D unresolved. The length of the CDR3 is 14 residues. Germline V gives CDR1 GTSNPN, CDR2 SVGIG (reference sequence). Trimming removed 1 base at V and 4 bases at J, with 11 bases between. CDR3 loop: CAWSGVVVGNTIYF. Written as DNA, the CDR3 is TGTGCCTGGAGTGGCGTGGTGGTCGGAAACACCATATATTTT.

This clone was recorded once. This sample also contains other DNA sequences that code for the same CDR3. This chain joins TRBV6-5 and TRBJ2-7; TRBD1 agrees at 7 bases. Looked up from germline, CDR1 is MNHEY and CDR2 is SVGAGI. CDR3 length equals 13 residues. Trimming removed 5 bases from V and 2 bases from J; junction bases left unmatched: 3. The CDR3 sequence is CASSRGPTYEQYF. The CDR3, as DNA: TGTGCCAGCAGTAGGGGGCCGACCTACGAGCAGTACTTC.

The chain employs TRBV29-1 and TRBJ2-7; D is undetermined. Germline V gene lookup returns CDR1 SQVTM and CDR2 ANQGSEA. The CDR3 totals 15 residues. Trimming removed 4 bases from V and 6 bases from J, with 22 bases in between. The CDR3 loop reads CSVVGSGQTDGEQYF. The CDR3 region has the DNA TGCAGCGTTGTAGGATCGGGTCAGACCGACGGCGAGCAGTACTTC.

The chain employs TRBV6-6 and TRBJ2-7; 9 bases align to TRBD1. Per the germline V gene, CDR1 is MNHNY and CDR2 is SVGAGI (reference sequence). The CDR3 is 13 amino acids. With V trimmed by 5 bases and J by 3 bases, 2 bases remained unmatched. The CDR3 DNA sequence: TGTGCCAGCAGTGGACAGGGGTACTACGAGCAGTACTTC. Translating it yields CASSGQGYYEQYF.

The table lists this clone with a count of one. The CDR3: CASSSGGAGKTGELFF. As DNA, the CDR3 is TGTGCCAGCAGTTCAGGGGGCGCAGGAAAAACCGGGGAGCTGTTTTTT. This chain connects TRBV28 to TRBJ2-2, with 8 bases that match TRBD1. Trimming cost V 4 bases and J 5 bases; bases outside gene matches: 9. Germline lookup yields CDR1 MDHEN and CDR2 SYDVKM. The CDR3 extends over 16 amino acids.

This chain links TRBV25-1 with TRBJ1-2; 12 bases line up with TRBD1. With V trimmed by 7 bases and J by 6 bases, 9 bases remained unmatched. In germline, CDR1 is MGHDK, CDR2 SYGVNS. The CDR3 length is 15 residues. The CDR3 loop reads CASNGTGGGGDGYTF. The CDR3 nucleotides are TGTGCCAGCAACGGGACAGGGGGCGGCGGGGATGGCTACACCTTC.

V gene TRBV5-4 combines with J gene TRBJ2-2; TRBD2 aligns across 10 bases. Trimming at V came to 5 bases and at J to 2 bases, leaving 3 bases not matched to a gene. The CDR3 extends over 15 amino acids. The germline V gene encodes CDR1 SGHNT and CDR2 YYREEE (reference sequence). DNA of the CDR3: TGTGCCAGCAGTCGACTAGCGGGCAACACCGGGGAGCTGTTTTTT. The encoded protein is CASSRLAGNTGELFF.

This chain joins TRBV27 and TRBJ2-1; TRBD1 aligns across 9 bases. Germline V gene data show CDR1 as MNHEY and CDR2 as SMNVEV (reference sequence). V lost 8 bases and J lost 7; bases outside the gene matches: 9. This CDR3 has 14 residues. This CDR3 reads CASGQGTGFNEQFF. For the CDR3, the DNA is TGTGCCAGCGGACAGGGGACGGGATTTAATGAGCAGTTCTTC.

The rearrangement uses TRBV3-1 (or the pseudogene TRBV3-2) and TRBJ2-2; D gene ambiguous. Looked up from germline, CDR1 is LGHDT and CDR2 is YNNKEL (reference sequence). The V end was cut by 3 bases, the J end by 0 bases, with 2 bases between. There are 13 residues in the CDR3. For the CDR3, the DNA is TGTGCCAGCAGCCATACGAACACCGGGGAGCTGTTTTTT. The encoded protein is CASSHTNTGELFF.

This clone was detected a few times. The chain has TRBV7-3 and TRBJ2-2; D is perhaps TRBD2 (5 bases). The V and J ends lost 5 bases and 1 base respectively, with 5 bases between them. CDR3 length: 13 amino acids. CDR1 is SGHTA, CDR2 FQGTGA, per germline. CDR3 nucleotide sequence: TGTGCCAGCAGCGCGGGGAACACCGGGGAGCTGTTTTTT. Encoded protein: CASSAGNTGELFF.

This sequence joins TRBV30 and TRBJ1-2, with 9 positions matching TRBD1. Germline V lookup: CDR1 GTSNPN, CDR2 SVGIG (reference sequence). The CDR3 loop spans 17 amino acids. V gave up 2 bases and J gave up 8 bases; unmatched junction bases: 18. CDR3 amino acids: CAWSRLYRGPWSWGYTF. The CDR3, as DNA: TGTGCCTGGAGTCGCCTCTACAGGGGGCCCTGGAGTTGGGGCTACACCTTC.

The V and J genes are TRBV5-1 and TRBJ2-3; D is unclear. The CDR3 runs to 17 residues. Germline V gene lookup returns CDR1 SGHRS and CDR2 YFSETQ. V was pared by 5 bases and J by 10 bases, with 29 bases between. The CDR3 loop reads CASSRKLAGASLSPQYF. The CDR3 coding sequence is TGCGCCAGCAGTAGAAAGTTGGCCGGAGCGAGCCTCTCTCCGCAGTATTTT.

J is TRBJ2-3 and V is TRBV9; possible D gene TRBD2, 5 bases. Trimming removed 0 bases from V and 4 bases from J, with 9 bases in between. Germline CDR1 reads SGDLS; CDR2 reads YYNGEE. The CDR3 covers 14 residues. The CDR3 coding sequence is TGTGCCAGCAGCGTAGAAGGGAGTCCAGATACGCAGTATTTT. Translated, it gives CASSVEGSPDTQYF.

The rearrangement links TRBV27 to TRBJ1-3; the match to TRBD1 covers 9 bases. The CDR3 length is 14 residues. CDR1 is MNHEY, CDR2 SMNVEV, per germline (reference sequence). V shed 6 bases, J shed 4 bases, and the junction held 4 bases outside the gene matches. The CDR3 nucleotides read TGTGCCAGCAGGGGGACAGGGAGGGGAAACACCATATATTTT. Protein product: CASRGTGRGNTIYF.